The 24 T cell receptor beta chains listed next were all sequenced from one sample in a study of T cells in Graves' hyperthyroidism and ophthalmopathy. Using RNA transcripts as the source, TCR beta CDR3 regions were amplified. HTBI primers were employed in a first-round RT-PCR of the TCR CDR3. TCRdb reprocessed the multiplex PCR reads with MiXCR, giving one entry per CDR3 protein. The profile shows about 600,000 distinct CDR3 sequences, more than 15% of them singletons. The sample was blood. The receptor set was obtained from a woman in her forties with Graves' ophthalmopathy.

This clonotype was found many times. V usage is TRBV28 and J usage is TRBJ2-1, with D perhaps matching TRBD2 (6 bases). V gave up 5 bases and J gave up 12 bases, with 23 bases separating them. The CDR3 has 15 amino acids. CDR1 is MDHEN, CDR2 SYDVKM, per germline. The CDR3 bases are TGTGCCAGCAGTCAGTCCGGAGGGAGGCGGGTGTGGCAGTTCTTC. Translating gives CASSQSGGRRVWQFF.

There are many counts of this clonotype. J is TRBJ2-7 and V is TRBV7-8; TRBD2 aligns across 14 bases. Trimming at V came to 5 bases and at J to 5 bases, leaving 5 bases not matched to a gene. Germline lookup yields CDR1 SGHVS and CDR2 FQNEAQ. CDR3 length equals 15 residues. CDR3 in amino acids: CASSDGLAGGDEQYF. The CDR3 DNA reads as TGTGCCAGCAGCGATGGACTAGCGGGAGGTGACGAGCAGTACTTC.

The DNA of the CDR3 is TGTGCCAGCAGCTTATCTGCAGCGCTCTCTGGGGCCAACGTCCTGACTTTC. This encodes CASSLSAALSGANVLTF. V usage is TRBV11-2 and J usage is TRBJ2-6; D gene ambiguous. This CDR3 comprises 17 residues. V lost 2 bases and J lost 0, with 11 bases in between. Germline V gene data show CDR1 as SGHAT and CDR2 as FQNNGV.

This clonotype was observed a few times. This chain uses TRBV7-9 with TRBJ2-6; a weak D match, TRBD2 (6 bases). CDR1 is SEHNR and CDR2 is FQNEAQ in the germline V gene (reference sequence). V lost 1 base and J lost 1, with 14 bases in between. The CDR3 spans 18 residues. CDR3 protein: CASSLVWGRFSGANVLTF. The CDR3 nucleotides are TGTGCCAGCAGCTTAGTTTGGGGGAGGTTTTCTGGGGCCAACGTCCTGACTTTC.

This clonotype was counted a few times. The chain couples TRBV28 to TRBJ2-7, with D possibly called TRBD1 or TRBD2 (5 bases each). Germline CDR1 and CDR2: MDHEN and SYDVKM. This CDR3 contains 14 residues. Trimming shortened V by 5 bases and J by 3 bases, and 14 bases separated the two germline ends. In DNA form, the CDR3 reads TGTGCCAGCAGTACGGGACCGAAAAACTACGAGCAGTACTTC. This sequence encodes CASSTGPKNYEQYF.

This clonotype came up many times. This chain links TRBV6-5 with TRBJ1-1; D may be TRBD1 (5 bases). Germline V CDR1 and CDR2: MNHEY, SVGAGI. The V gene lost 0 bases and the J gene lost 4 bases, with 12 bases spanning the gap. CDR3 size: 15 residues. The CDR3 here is CASSYSSPGRTEAFF. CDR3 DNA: TGTGCCAGCAGTTACTCGAGCCCGGGGCGCACTGAAGCTTTCTTT.

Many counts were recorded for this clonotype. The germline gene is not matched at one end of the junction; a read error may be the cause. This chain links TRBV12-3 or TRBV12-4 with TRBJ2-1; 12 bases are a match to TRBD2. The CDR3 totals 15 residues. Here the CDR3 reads CASSTGLAGYNEQFF. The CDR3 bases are TGCGCCAGCAGCACCGGACTAGCGGGATACAATGAGCAGTTCTTC.

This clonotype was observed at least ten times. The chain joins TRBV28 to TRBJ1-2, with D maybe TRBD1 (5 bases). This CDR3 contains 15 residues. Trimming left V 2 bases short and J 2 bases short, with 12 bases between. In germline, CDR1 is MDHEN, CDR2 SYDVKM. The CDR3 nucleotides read TGTGCCAGCAGTTTAGAGGGGCGAGGGAACTATGGCTACACCTTC. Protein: CASSLEGRGNYGYTF.

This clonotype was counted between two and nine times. This CDR3 reads CATSRDYQDINYGYTF. The CDR3 DNA reads as TGTGCCACCAGCAGAGATTATCAGGACATTAACTATGGCTACACCTTC. The chain has TRBV15 and TRBJ1-2, with a possible D match to TRBD1 (5 bases). The CDR3 is made up of 16 amino acids. Germline V gene data show CDR1 as LNHNV and CDR2 as YYDKDF (reference sequence). V was pared by 0 bases and J by 1 base, with 12 bases between.

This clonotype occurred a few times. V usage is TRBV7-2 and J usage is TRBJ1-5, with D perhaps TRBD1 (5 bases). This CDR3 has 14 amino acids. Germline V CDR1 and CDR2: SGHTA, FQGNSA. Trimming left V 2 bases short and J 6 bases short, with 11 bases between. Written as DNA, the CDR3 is TGTGCCAGCAGCTTATGGCAGGGCAGTCAGCCCCAGCATTTT. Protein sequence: CASSLWQGSQPQHF.

CDR3: CATSDSSTNQGDYGYTF. Written as DNA, the CDR3 is TGTGCCACCAGTGATTCATCAACCAACCAGGGCGACTATGGCTACACCTTC. V and J are TRBV24-1 and TRBJ1-2; a weak D match, TRBD1 (5 bases). In germline, CDR1 is KGHDR, CDR2 SFDVKD. This CDR3 is 17 amino acids long. Trimming cost V 2 bases and J 3 bases, with 18 bases left between them.

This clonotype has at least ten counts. CDR3 in DNA: TGCGCCAGCAGCATCGGACAGGGGCTCAATCAGCCCCAGCATTTT. Encoded protein: CASSIGQGLNQPQHF. The rearrangement links TRBV5-1 to TRBJ1-5; 9 positions agree with TRBD1. The ends lost 4 bases at V and 3 bases at J; junction bases unmatched: 5. The germline gives CDR1 SGHRS, CDR2 YFSETQ. CDR3 size: 15 residues. The full variable domain, with the rest looked up from reference TRBV5-1 and TRBJ1-5, is KAGVTQTPRYLIKTRGQQVTLSCSPISGHRSVSWYQQTPGQGLQFLFEYFSETQRNKGNFPGRFSGRQFSNSRSEMNVSTLELGDSALYLCASSIGQGLNQPQHFGDGTRLSIL.

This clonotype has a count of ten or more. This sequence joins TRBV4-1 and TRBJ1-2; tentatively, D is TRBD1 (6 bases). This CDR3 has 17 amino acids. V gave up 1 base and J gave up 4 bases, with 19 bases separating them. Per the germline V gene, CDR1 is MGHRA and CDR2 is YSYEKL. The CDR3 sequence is CASSQGLGQGISYGYTF. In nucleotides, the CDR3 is TGCGCCAGCAGCCAAGGTTTGGGCCAGGGGATATCCTATGGCTACACCTTC.

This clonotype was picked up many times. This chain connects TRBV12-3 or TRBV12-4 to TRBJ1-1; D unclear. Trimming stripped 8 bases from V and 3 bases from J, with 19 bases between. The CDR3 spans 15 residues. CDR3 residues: CASRSYGGGDTEAFF. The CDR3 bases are TGTGCCAGCCGCAGCTATGGAGGCGGGGACACTGAAGCTTTCTTT.

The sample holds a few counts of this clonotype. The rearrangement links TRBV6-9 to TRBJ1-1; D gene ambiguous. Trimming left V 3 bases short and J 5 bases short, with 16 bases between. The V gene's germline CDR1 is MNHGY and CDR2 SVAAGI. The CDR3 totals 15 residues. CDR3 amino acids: CASSYGRKGTTEAFF. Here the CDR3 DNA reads TGTGCCAGCAGTTACGGTCGGAAGGGAACGACTGAAGCTTTCTTT.

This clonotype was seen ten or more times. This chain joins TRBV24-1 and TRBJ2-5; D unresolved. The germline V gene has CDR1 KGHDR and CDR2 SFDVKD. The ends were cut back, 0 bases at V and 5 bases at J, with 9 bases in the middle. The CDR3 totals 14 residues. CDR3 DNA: TGTGCCACCAGTGATTTGCAACTGGGGGAGACCCAGTACTTC. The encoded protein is CATSDLQLGETQYF.

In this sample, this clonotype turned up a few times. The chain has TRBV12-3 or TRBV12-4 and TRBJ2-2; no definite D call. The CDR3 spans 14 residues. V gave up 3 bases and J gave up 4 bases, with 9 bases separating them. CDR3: CASSLGHPTGELFF. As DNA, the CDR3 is TGTGCCAGCAGTTTGGGTCACCCCACCGGGGAGCTGTTTTTT.

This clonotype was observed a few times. The CDR3 DNA sequence: TGTGCCAGCAGTGATTTGACGGCTGGCGGGGATACGCAGTATTTT. This encodes CASSDLTAGGDTQYF. The V and J genes are TRBV25-1 and TRBJ2-3, with a possible D match to TRBD2 (5 bases). The CDR3 covers 15 residues. Germline CDR1 reads MGHDK; CDR2 reads SYGVNS. V was clipped by 3 bases and J by 6 bases, with 16 bases between them.

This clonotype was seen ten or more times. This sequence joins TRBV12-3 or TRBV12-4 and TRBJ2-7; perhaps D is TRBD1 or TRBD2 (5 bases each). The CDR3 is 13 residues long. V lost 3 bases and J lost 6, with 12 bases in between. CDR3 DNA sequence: TGTGCCAGCAGTTTGTGGGATGGGGGCGAGCAGTACTTC. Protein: CASSLWDGGEQYF.

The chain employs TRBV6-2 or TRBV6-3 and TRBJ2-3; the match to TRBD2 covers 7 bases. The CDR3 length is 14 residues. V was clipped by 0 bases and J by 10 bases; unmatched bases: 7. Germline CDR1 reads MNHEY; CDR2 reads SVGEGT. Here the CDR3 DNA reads TGTGCCAGCAGTTACTCTCTGCGGGGGATTGCGCAGTATTTT. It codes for CASSYSLRGIAQYF.

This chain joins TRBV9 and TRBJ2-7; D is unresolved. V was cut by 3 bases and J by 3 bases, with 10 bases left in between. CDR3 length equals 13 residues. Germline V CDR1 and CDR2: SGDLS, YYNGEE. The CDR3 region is CASSAGLNYEQYF. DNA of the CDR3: TGTGCCAGCAGCGCGGGCCTCAACTACGAGCAGTACTTC.

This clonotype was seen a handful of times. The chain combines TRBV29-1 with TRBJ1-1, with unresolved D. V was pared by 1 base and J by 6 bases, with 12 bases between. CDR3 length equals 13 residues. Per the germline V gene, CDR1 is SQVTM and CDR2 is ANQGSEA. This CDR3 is CSVEVTVMAEAFF. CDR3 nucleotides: TGCAGCGTTGAAGTCACAGTCATGGCTGAAGCTTTCTTT.

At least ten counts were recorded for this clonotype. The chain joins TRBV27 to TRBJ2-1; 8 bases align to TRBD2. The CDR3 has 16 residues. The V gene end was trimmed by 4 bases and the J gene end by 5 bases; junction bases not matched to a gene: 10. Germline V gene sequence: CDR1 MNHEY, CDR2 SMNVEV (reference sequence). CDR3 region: CASSSARGAKDNEQFF. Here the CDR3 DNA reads TGTGCCAGCAGTTCCGCGCGGGGGGCTAAGGACAATGAGCAGTTCTTC.

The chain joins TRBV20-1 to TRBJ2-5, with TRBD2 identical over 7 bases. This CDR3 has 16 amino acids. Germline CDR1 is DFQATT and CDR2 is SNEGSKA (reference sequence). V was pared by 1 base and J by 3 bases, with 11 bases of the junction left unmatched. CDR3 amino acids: CSARVLGSGLEETQYF. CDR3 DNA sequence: TGCAGTGCTAGAGTTCTGGGTAGCGGGTTAGAAGAGACCCAGTACTTC.